This entry lists 16 T cell receptor beta chains sequenced from one sample in a study of shared clonotypes between healthy human individuals. Naive CD8 cells were CD45RO-negative, positively selected for CCR7, excluding terminally differentiated effector memory CD45RA+ cells. Produced via immunoSEQ multiplex PCR; TCRdb's table is partial and in-frame only. The sample consists of approximately 1.9 million clones, around 95% of them appearing once. The sequenced sample was naive CD8+ T cells from PBMCs. The receptors stem from a man between 18 and 35 years old in good health. Some clones in this sample may be carry-over from other donors' samples.

This chain uses TRBV6-1 with TRBJ2-1, with 13 bases matching TRBD2. CDR1 is MNHNS, CDR2 SASEGT, per germline. V gave up 2 bases and J gave up 8 bases; unmatched junction bases: 9. The CDR3 has 17 residues. In nucleotides, the CDR3 is TGTGCCAGCAGTGAAAACGGACTAGCGGGAGTTATGTATGAGCAGTTCTTC. This translates into CASSENGLAGVMYEQFF.

The gene calls are TRBV4-3 and TRBJ2-1; D gene unclear. Looked up from germline, CDR1 is LGHNA and CDR2 is YSLEER. The CDR3 consists of 15 residues. Trimming cost V 1 base and J 8 bases, with 15 bases left between them. The CDR3: CASSQAPRPGDEQFF. In DNA, the CDR3 is TGCGCCAGCAGCCAAGCCCCCCGGCCAGGCGATGAGCAGTTCTTC.

A single count supports this clone. The genes are TRBV4-3 and TRBJ1-4, with 11 positions matching TRBD1. This CDR3 is 15 amino acids long. With V trimmed by 4 bases and J by 8 bases, 6 bases remained unmatched. Germline V gives CDR1 LGHNA, CDR2 YSLEER. The DNA for the CDR3 is TGCGCCAGCAGCCGGGACAGGGGGGAGAGCGAAAAACTGTTTTTT. It codes for CASSRDRGESEKLFF.

V usage is TRBV10-3 and J usage is TRBJ2-7, with 7 nucleotides matching TRBD1. Trimming removed 8 bases from V and 7 bases from J; junction bases left unmatched: 14. The CDR3 sequence is 14 residues long. Germline loops: CDR1 ENHRY, CDR2 SYGVKD. The CDR3 region has the DNA TGTGCCATCGGATTTTTGGGACAGTTGGGTGAGCAGTACTTC. Translation: CAIGFLGQLGEQYF.

The V and J genes are TRBV28 and TRBJ2-5, with D perhaps TRBD1 (6 bases). The CDR3 sequence is 14 residues long. The V end lost 2 bases, the J end lost 4 bases, and 11 bases lay between the germline ends. Germline V gives CDR1 MDHEN, CDR2 SYDVKM. CDR3 nucleotides: TGTGCCAGCAGTTTAAGGGCAGGGGCAGAGACCCAGTACTTC. Encoded protein: CASSLRAGAETQYF.

Comment on this clone: Other DNA variants within this sample encode the same CDR3. The rearrangement links TRBV5-1 to TRBJ2-7; D gene unclear. V gave up 3 bases and J gave up 0 bases, with 4 bases separating them. There are 12 residues in the CDR3. Germline loops: CDR1 SGHRS, CDR2 YFSETQ. Here the CDR3 DNA reads TGCGCCAGCAGCTGGGGCTCCTACGAGCAGTACTTC. The encoded protein is CASSWGSYEQYF.

The chain employs TRBV7-8 and TRBJ2-1, with a possible D match to TRBD1 (5 bases). Germline V CDR1 and CDR2: SGHVS, FQNEAQ. Trimming stripped 1 base from V and 6 bases from J, with 13 bases between. This CDR3 spans 15 amino acids. Written as DNA, the CDR3 is TGTGCCAGCAGCTTAGATTGGTCAGGGTCCAATGAGCAGTTCTTC. Amino acids: CASSLDWSGSNEQFF.

The chain recombines TRBV5-4 with TRBJ1-1; 8 bases are shared with TRBD1. The CDR3 sequence is 15 residues long. J lost 0 bases, V lost 4 bases, and 5 bases had no gene match. The germline V gene encodes CDR1 SGHNT and CDR2 YYREEE (reference sequence). The CDR3 bases are TGTGCCAGCAGCGAGCCGGGACAGGTGAACACTGAAGCTTTCTTT. It specifies CASSEPGQVNTEAFF.

The chain recombines TRBV5-8 with TRBJ1-5; D is uncertain. The V gene's germline CDR1 is SGHTS and CDR2 YDEGEE. The CDR3 runs to 15 residues. Trimming removed 0 bases from V and 3 bases from J, with 10 bases in between. The CDR3 loop is CASSLAYGDNQPQHF. CDR3 DNA: TGTGCCAGCAGCTTGGCCTACGGAGACAATCAGCCCCAGCATTTT.

J is TRBJ2-1 and V is TRBV5-5, with 13 bases aligning to TRBD2. V shed 0 bases and J 2 bases; nucleotides not matched to a gene: 8. The CDR3 has 19 amino acids. The germline V gene has CDR1 SGHKS and CDR2 YYEKEE (reference sequence). Here the CDR3 reads CASSLDLRLAGGAYNEQFF. For the CDR3, the DNA is TGTGCCAGCAGCTTGGACTTGCGACTAGCGGGAGGAGCCTACAATGAGCAGTTCTTC.

V gene TRBV4-3 combines with J gene TRBJ1-2; no definite D call. This CDR3 comprises 15 residues. The ends were cut back, 1 base at V and 6 bases at J, with 15 bases in the middle. CDR1 LGHNA and CDR2 YSLEER come from the germline V gene. The CDR3: CASSQGTSEENGYTF. Here the CDR3 DNA reads TGCGCCAGCAGCCAAGGGACGTCCGAGGAGAATGGCTACACCTTC.

The J gene is TRBJ2-1, the V gene TRBV10-3; 10 positions agree with TRBD2. Germline CDR1 ENHRY, CDR2 SYGVKD. V lost 4 bases and J lost 10; bases outside the gene matches: 7. This CDR3 contains 14 residues. The CDR3 protein is CAISAPGLAREQFF. Written as DNA, the CDR3 is TGTGCCATCAGTGCTCCGGGACTAGCGAGGGAGCAGTTCTTC.

This clone appeared once. This rearrangement joins TRBV2 to TRBJ2-1; maybe TRBD2 (5 bases). Trimming took 7 bases from V and 0 from J, leaving 19 bases between them. Germline CDR1 is SNHLY and CDR2 is FYNNEI. This CDR3 comprises 17 residues. In DNA form, the CDR3 reads TGTGCCAGCAAGAGGCGGGCCATCCCCGCCTCCTACAATGAGCAGTTCTTC. Translated: CASKRRAIPASYNEQFF.

With regard to this clone: This CDR3 is also generated by other DNA sequences in the sample. CDR3 amino acids: CASSLDRGGEKLFF. CDR3 coding DNA: TGTGCCAGCAGTTTGGACAGGGGAGGCGAAAAACTGTTTTTT. This sequence joins TRBV27 and TRBJ1-4, with 9 nucleotides matching TRBD1. CDR1 and CDR2 (germline): MNHEY, SMNVEV (reference sequence). This CDR3 is built from 14 residues. After removal of 3 bases from V and 8 bases from J, the junction contained 4 bases not matched to a gene.

The gene calls are TRBV4-1 and TRBJ2-2, with D perhaps given as TRBD1 or TRBD2 (6 bases each). In germline, CDR1 is MGHRA, CDR2 YSYEKL. Trimming removed 7 bases at V and 2 bases at J, with 20 bases between. This CDR3 region has 17 residues. The CDR3 spells CASNEEGEALNTGELFF. In DNA, the CDR3 is TGCGCCAGCAACGAAGAGGGGGAGGCGCTAAACACCGGGGAGCTGTTTTTT.

This chain connects TRBV5-6 to TRBJ2-3, with TRBD1 matching over 9 bases. The V and J ends lost 4 bases and 0 bases, in that order; junction bases with no gene match: 12. In germline, CDR1 is SGHDT, CDR2 YYEEEE. The length of the CDR3 is 18 residues. CDR3 residues: CASSLVWDRALSTDTQYF. DNA of the CDR3: TGTGCCAGCAGCCTGGTCTGGGACAGGGCCCTTAGCACAGATACGCAGTATTTT.